This TCR beta chain is from a study of T-cell memory formation after mild COVID-19. Study in general: The study found TCR clusters largely donor specific.

TCRdb independently ran MiXCR on the 5' RACE reads; one entry per CDR3 protein. The sample yields around 450,000 distinct CDR3 sequences, 20% to 25% seen once. Study-wide points: A balance of CD4 and CD8 characterized clones contracting day 15 to 85, whereas later expanders leaned CD4+. Certain responding clones were present in pre-infection memory, suggesting participation of cross-reactive memory.

Per the germline V gene, CDR1 is DFQATT and CDR2 is SNEGSKA (reference sequence). Trimming took off 6 bases at V and 0 bases at J, with 6 bases between the two ends. The CDR3 has 11 residues. This clonotype was recorded many times. Its antigen is not known. The clonotype comes from an adult woman who had mild COVID-19 (a few samples of this study predate the infection). Cell type and time point are not known. The sample consisted of PBMCs or a T cell subset sorted from them (not recorded which). This chain uses TRBV20-1 with TRBJ2-7; D not resolved. For the CDR3, the DNA is TGCAGTGCCCCCATCTCCTACGAGCAGTACTTC. Amino acid sequence: CSAPISYEQYF.